The 12 T cell receptor beta chains below were found in one sample sequenced in a study of control samples from healthy donors and cancer patients. Data came from immunoSEQ multiplex PCR; TCRdb stores just in-frame clones and leaves some out. The data contain about 120,000 clones, around 89% of them singletons. The sample taken for sequencing was PBMCs. The receptors stem from a woman aged 55-69 years with lung cancer.

In its sample, this clone was seen a few times. This rearrangement joins TRBV6-5 to TRBJ2-7; unclear D gene. The germline CDR1 and CDR2 sequences are MNHEY and SVGAGI. The V and J ends lost 3 bases and 0 bases respectively, with 6 bases between them. The CDR3 totals 13 residues. The CDR3 nucleotides are TGTGCCAGCAGTTATGCCTCCTCCTACGAGCAGTACTTC. Amino acids: CASSYASSYEQYF.

The chain recombines TRBV7-2 with TRBJ1-1; D not certain. The CDR3 covers 16 residues. Germline CDR1 reads SGHTA; CDR2 reads FQGNSA. V dropped 0 bases and J dropped 0 bases, with 11 bases sitting between them. The DNA for the CDR3 is TGTGCCAGCAGCTTAGCAGCCTGGACGGTGAACACTGAAGCTTTCTTT. It codes for CASSLAAWTVNTEAFF.

This chain joins TRBV2 and TRBJ2-7, with D possibly TRBD1 on 5 matching bases. CDR1 SNHLY and CDR2 FYNNEI come from the germline V gene. This CDR3 spans 15 amino acids. Trimming left V 7 bases short and J 0 bases short, with 16 bases between. The CDR3 region is CASMLTRDSSYEQYF. The DNA of the CDR3 is TGTGCCAGCATGCTAACCAGGGATAGCTCCTACGAGCAGTACTTC.

The rearrangement uses TRBV11-3 and TRBJ2-1; tentatively, D is TRBD2 (5 bases). Looked up from germline, CDR1 is SGHNT and CDR2 is YENEEA. CDR3 length: 15 residues. Trimming shortened V by 2 bases and J by 5 bases, and 13 bases separated the two germline ends. The CDR3 coding sequence is TGTGCCAGCAGCTTAACCCGGGAAGCCGACAATGAGCAGTTCTTC. Protein product: CASSLTREADNEQFF.

As DNA, the CDR3 is TGTGCCAGCATGGAAGGGGGGGCCTACAATGAGCAGTTCTTC. It encodes CASMEGGAYNEQFF. V and J are TRBV27 and TRBJ2-1; D may be TRBD2 (7 bases). The CDR3 runs to 14 residues. Trimming stripped 7 bases from V and 2 bases from J, with 12 bases between. The germline gives CDR1 MNHEY, CDR2 SMNVEV (reference sequence).

This chain uses TRBV5-4 with TRBJ1-1; D gene ambiguous. Germline lookup yields CDR1 SGHNT and CDR2 YYREEE (reference sequence). CDR3 length: 15 residues. V lost 0 bases, J lost 0 bases, and 9 bases lay in between. The chain's CDR3 is CASSLAESLNTEAFF. The CDR3 DNA reads as TGTGCCAGCAGCTTGGCCGAGAGTTTGAACACTGAAGCTTTCTTT.

The chain couples TRBV5-1 to TRBJ2-4, with D unresolved. Per germline, CDR1 SGHRS and CDR2 YFSETQ. The CDR3 runs 15 residues. V lost 0 bases and J 4 bases, leaving 11 bases between the germline ends. The CDR3 loop reads CASSLGSPGKNIQYF. The DNA of the CDR3 is TGCGCCAGCAGCTTGGGCTCCCCCGGGAAAAACATTCAGTACTTC.

This clone was counted a single time. The V and J genes are TRBV7-9 and TRBJ2-5; no clear D. Germline V lookup: CDR1 SEHNR, CDR2 FQNEAQ (reference sequence). Trimming removed 4 bases at V and 8 bases at J, with 11 bases between. The CDR3 runs to 12 residues. The CDR3 DNA follows: TGTGCCAGCAGCTCCCAGTCGGATACCCAGTACTTC. Translating it yields CASSSQSDTQYF.

This clone was observed a handful of times. The chain carries TRBV7-9 and TRBJ1-4; TRBD1 is a possible D gene (6 bases). Trimming shortened V by 1 base and J by 5 bases, and 8 bases separated the two germline ends. The CDR3 is 14 residues long. CDR1 is SEHNR and CDR2 is FQNEAQ in the germline V gene (reference sequence). The CDR3 DNA is TGTGCCAGCAGCTTAGAAACAGGGAATGAAAAACTGTTTTTT. Translation gives CASSLETGNEKLFF.

This chain uses TRBV6-6 with TRBJ2-7; D is possibly TRBD1 or TRBD2 (7 bases each). The CDR3 totals 16 residues. V lost 8 bases and J lost 4, with 24 bases in between. Germline assignment: CDR1 MNHNY and CDR2 SVGAGI (reference sequence). The CDR3 spells CASRDSATRGVYEQYF. The CDR3 DNA sequence: TGTGCCAGCCGGGACAGTGCAACTCGGGGGGTTTACGAGCAGTACTTC.

The chain has TRBV11-2 and TRBJ1-1; D remains unclear. The CDR3 spans 15 residues. CDR1 SGHAT and CDR2 FQNNGV come from the germline V gene. Trimming pared 0 bases from V and 0 bases from J, leaving 8 bases between. The CDR3 coding sequence is TGTGCCAGCAGCTTAGAAGCCGGAATGAACACTGAAGCTTTCTTT. It encodes CASSLEAGMNTEAFF.

The chain is built from TRBV7-2 and TRBJ2-7; D unclear. The CDR3 has 14 amino acids. Germline V gene lookup returns CDR1 SGHTA and CDR2 FQGNSA. The V gene lost 5 bases and the J gene lost 0 bases, with 11 bases spanning the gap. The chain's CDR3 is CASSVDPSSYEQYF. The CDR3 DNA is TGTGCCAGCAGCGTGGACCCGAGCTCCTACGAGCAGTACTTC.